Below, 21 T cell receptor beta chains from the same sample are listed, as sequenced in a study of CD8 T cells in Susac syndrome. RNA amounts of 0.5 to 1 ug underwent reverse transcription with random hexamers. TCRdb redid the calling of the immunoSEQ multiplex PCR reads with MiXCR, one entry per CDR3 protein. Counted here are about 180,000 distinct CDR3 sequences, over 85% occurring once; the ten biggest clones make up more than 0.08%. The sequenced sample consisted of CD4+ T cells from PBMCs. These receptors came from a human donor with multiple sclerosis.

This rearrangement joins TRBV23-1 to TRBJ1-4; 9 nucleotides match TRBD1. TRBV23-1 is annotated as an ORF whose role is uncertain. The CDR3 is 18 residues long. Trimming took 7 bases from V and 0 from J; bases not matched to a gene: 12. CDR3 region: CASTWTGVIIATNEKLFF. CDR3 DNA: TGCGCCAGCACCTGGACAGGGGTAATAATTGCAACTAATGAAAAACTGTTTTTT.

The rearrangement joins TRBV29-1 to TRBJ1-1; 7 bases align to TRBD1. Germline V CDR1 and CDR2: SQVTM, ANQGSEA. V was pared by 7 bases and J by 2 bases, with 10 bases of the junction left unmatched. The CDR3 spans 14 residues. The CDR3 DNA is TGCAGCGCAATCCCGGGACAGAGAAACACTGAAGCTTTCTTT. It encodes CSAIPGQRNTEAFF.

The chain recombines TRBV2 with TRBJ2-5; possible D gene TRBD1, 5 bases. V was pared by 5 bases and J by 0 bases, with 10 bases between. Germline CDR1 reads SNHLY; CDR2 reads FYNNEI. The CDR3 runs to 14 residues. CDR3 residues: CASSTGPYQETQYF. The CDR3 bases are TGTGCCAGCAGTACAGGACCGTACCAAGAGACCCAGTACTTC. The complete variable domain, with remaining parts taken from reference TRBV2 and TRBJ2-5, reads EPEVTQTPSHQVTQMGQEVILRCVPISNHLYFYWYRQILGQKVEFLVSFYNNEISEKSEIFDDQFSVERPDGSNFTLKIRSTKLEDSAMYFCASSTGPYQETQYFGPGTRLLVL.

This chain connects TRBV29-1 to TRBJ1-2; D is ambiguous. There are 14 residues in the CDR3. The V end was cut by 1 base, the J end by 2 bases, with 11 bases between. Germline values: CDR1 SQVTM, CDR2 ANQGSEA. CDR3 in amino acids: CSVEVRPENYGYTF. The CDR3 DNA sequence: TGCAGCGTTGAAGTTCGGCCAGAGAACTATGGCTACACCTTC.

This rearrangement joins TRBV12-3 or TRBV12-4 to TRBJ2-7; 7 positions match TRBD1. The CDR3 totals 15 residues. J lost 4 bases, V lost 5 bases, and 11 bases had no gene match. CDR3 coding DNA: TGTGCCAGCAGTCCTCGGACAGGTCTTAATTACGAGCAGTACTTC. This sequence encodes CASSPRTGLNYEQYF.

The chain joins TRBV14 to TRBJ1-1, with D possibly TRBD1 on 5 matching bases. CDR3 size: 16 residues. V dropped 1 base and J dropped 0 bases, with 12 bases sitting between them. In germline, CDR1 is SGHDN, CDR2 FVKESK. The CDR3 sequence: CASSQVEADMNTEAFF. As DNA, the CDR3 is TGTGCCAGCAGCCAAGTTGAAGCGGACATGAACACTGAAGCTTTCTTT.

The V call is TRBV7-9, the J call TRBJ2-7; 9 positions agree with TRBD2. Trimming cost V 2 bases and J 7 bases; bases outside gene matches: 6. The CDR3 covers 14 residues. From germline, CDR1 is SEHNR and CDR2 FQNEAQ (reference sequence). CDR3 sequence (DNA): TGTGCCAGCAGCTTACTTGCGGGGGGGCAGGAGCAGTACTTC. Protein: CASSLLAGGQEQYF.

The V gene is TRBV12-3 or TRBV12-4, the J gene TRBJ2-1, with 11 bases that match TRBD2. J gave up 12 bases and V 3 bases, and 4 bases lay outside the gene matches. The CDR3 spans 13 residues. The CDR3: CASSLSSGGVQFF. CDR3 DNA sequence: TGTGCCAGCAGTTTGAGTAGCGGGGGGGTGCAGTTCTTC.

J is TRBJ2-5 and V is TRBV12-3 or TRBV12-4; D gene unclear. The V gene lost 1 base and the J gene lost 7 bases, with 4 bases spanning the gap. The CDR3 spans 11 residues. CDR3 in amino acids: CASSLGGTQYF. CDR3 in DNA: TGTGCCAGCAGTTTAGGGGGGACCCAGTACTTC.

A single count supports this clonotype. J is TRBJ1-5 and V is TRBV28; weak D call: TRBD1 (6 bases). CDR1 is MDHEN, CDR2 SYDVKM, per germline. This CDR3 has 12 residues. V lost 5 bases and J lost 7, with 9 bases in between. The CDR3 loop reads CASSTGQQPQHF. The CDR3 region has the DNA TGTGCCAGCAGTACGGGACAACAGCCCCAGCATTTT.

J is TRBJ2-1 and V is TRBV9; D is possibly TRBD2 (7 bases). V was trimmed by 3 bases and J by 5 bases, leaving 15 bases between them. The germline V gene has CDR1 SGDLS and CDR2 YYNGEE. The CDR3 sequence is 15 residues long. The CDR3 nucleotides are TGTGCCAGCAGCGGAGGGGGACTAAGACACAATGAGCAGTTCTTC. As protein: CASSGGGLRHNEQFF.

This clonotype has a single count. CDR3 amino acids: CASSTSGKYNEQFF. CDR3 bases: TGTGCCAGCAGTACTAGCGGGAAATACAATGAGCAGTTCTTC. J is TRBJ2-1 and V is TRBV2; TRBD2 matches at 10 bases. V dropped 5 bases and J dropped 4; count of bases not matched to a gene: 2. In germline, CDR1 is SNHLY, CDR2 FYNNEI. The CDR3 is made up of 14 amino acids.

V is TRBV7-9 and J is TRBJ2-6; D gene ambiguous. The germline V and J ends were trimmed by 5 bases and 0 bases, with 8 bases remaining between them. CDR1 and CDR2 from the germline V gene are SEHNR and FQNEAQ (reference sequence). The CDR3 consists of 15 residues. This CDR3 is CASSLPNSGANVLTF. In DNA form, the CDR3 reads TGTGCCAGCAGCCTACCGAACTCTGGGGCCAACGTCCTGACTTTC. The full variable domain, rest sourced from reference TRBV7-9 and TRBJ2-6, is DTGVSQNPRHKITKRGQNVTFRCDPISEHNRLYWYRQTLGQGPEFLTYFQNEAQLEKSRLLSDRFSAERPKGSFSTLEIQRTEQGDSAMYLCASSLPNSGANVLTFGAGSRLTVL.

The rearrangement links TRBV7-8 to TRBJ2-7; a possible D gene is TRBD2 (6 bases). The CDR3 loop spans 15 amino acids. Germline CDR1 and CDR2: SGHVS and FQNEAQ. The V and J ends lost 1 base and 3 bases respectively, with 13 bases between them. This CDR3 reads CASSLGGGSDYEQYF. The CDR3 DNA follows: TGTGCCAGCAGCTTAGGGGGAGGATCCGACTACGAGCAGTACTTC.

Regarding this clonotype: The junction does not match germline at one end; this may be a read error. The chain links TRBV7-3 to TRBJ2-1; the D call may be TRBD1 or TRBD2 (5 bases each). The CDR3 totals 13 residues. The germline CDR1 and CDR2 sequences are SGHTA and FQGTGA. The CDR3 spells CASSITGPDSKFF. Written as DNA, the CDR3 is TGTGCCAGCAGCATAACGGGACCAGACTCCAAGTTCTTC.

This clonotype was counted once. The chain uses TRBV20-1 and TRBJ2-5, with D possibly TRBD1 on 5 matching bases. Trimming pared 6 bases from V and 5 bases from J, leaving 16 bases between. Germline assignment: CDR1 DFQATT and CDR2 SNEGSKA (reference sequence). The CDR3 is 13 residues long. CDR3 bases: TGCAGTGCCTTCCTTGACAGCAAGGAGACCCAGTACTTC. Amino acids: CSAFLDSKETQYF.

J is TRBJ2-3 and V is TRBV6-2 or TRBV6-3; 13 bases map to TRBD2. Unmatched junction bases numbered 5, after V lost 10 bases and J lost 4 bases. Per germline, CDR1 MNHEY and CDR2 SVGEGT. CDR3 length equals 14 residues. The CDR3 loop is CATWTSGSPDTQYF. As DNA, the CDR3 is TGTGCCACTTGGACTAGCGGGAGCCCAGATACGCAGTATTTT.

The chain recombines TRBV6-1 with TRBJ1-6; D gene ambiguous. V shed 0 bases and J shed 6 bases, with 9 bases lying between them. The CDR3 is 15 residues long. From germline, CDR1 is MNHNS and CDR2 SASEGT. The CDR3 nucleotides are TGTGCCAGCAGTGAAGCTGGCCCCCTTAATTCACCCCTCCACTTT. Translation gives CASSEAGPLNSPLHF.

V is TRBV20-1 and J is TRBJ1-2; 12 positions agree with TRBD1. Germline CDR1 and CDR2: DFQATT and SNEGSKA (reference sequence). V shed 4 bases and J 4 bases; nucleotides not matched to a gene: 10. The CDR3 sequence is 16 residues long. This chain's CDR3 is CSANRDRGQVGYGYTF. CDR3 coding DNA: TGCAGTGCTAACCGGGACAGGGGGCAGGTGGGCTATGGCTACACCTTC.

CDR3: CASSTQVSNQPQHF. In nucleotides, the CDR3 is TGTGCCAGTAGTACGCAGGTTAGCAATCAGCCCCAGCATTTT. The chain combines TRBV19 with TRBJ1-5, with unresolved D. The CDR3 runs to 14 residues. V lost 4 bases and J lost 0, with 7 bases in between. From germline, CDR1 is LNHDA and CDR2 SQIVND (reference sequence).

The rearrangement links TRBV7-2 to TRBJ2-1; no reliable D call. Germline assignment: CDR1 SGHTA and CDR2 FQGNSA. There are 13 residues in the CDR3. The germline V and J ends were trimmed by 4 bases and 10 bases, with 14 bases remaining between them. CDR3 bases: TGTGCCAGCAGCTCCGACCAGGCAAGCGAGCAGTTCTTC. Its translation: CASSSDQASEQFF.